The clone carrying this T cell receptor beta chain was counted a few times. Antigen specificity is unknown. This record comes from a study of T cells after yellow fever vaccination. Trimming took 3 bases from V and 1 from J; bases not matched to a gene: 7. Germline lookup yields CDR1 MGHDK and CDR2 SYGVNS. The CDR3 covers 18 residues. Study-level points and caveats: Abundant clonotypes from the bulk population could have been carried over as contaminants into FACS-sorted repertoires.

Researchers made TCR cDNA using 5'RACE template switching, and this step added a universal primer site and UMIs. TCRdb reprocessed the 5' RACE reads via MiXCR and lists one record per CDR3 protein. The table includes about 400,000 distinct CDR3 sequences, about 6% detected once. This rearrangement joins TRBV25-1 to TRBJ2-5; 14 bases agree with TRBD2. This sample comprised PBMCs, obtained 5 days after the yellow fever booster vaccination. The TCR was taken from a man under 40 who received the YFV17D yellow fever vaccine. The DNA of the CDR3 is TGTGCCAGCAGTGATCCTCGACTAGCGGGAGGGACCCAAGAGACCCAGTACTTC. Translated, it gives CASSDPRLAGGTQETQYF.